These T cell receptor beta chains were read from a single sample in a study of Ad26.COV2.S vaccination and SARS-CoV-2 variants. Sequencing was performed with immunoSEQ multiplex PCR; in TCRdb, only in-frame clones are kept and a portion is missing. The sample has about 680,000 clones, more than 70% seen once; the top ten hold approximately 1.5%. This material consisted of peripheral blood, taken in a trial of Ad26.COV2.S vaccine versus placebo. These receptors were obtained from a person aged 18-65 years who received the Ad26.COV2.S COVID-19 vaccine or a placebo. The CDR3 runs from the conserved cysteine through the conserved F or W. Fields, in order: clone size, D gene, V gene, CDR3 length, J gene, CDR3 protein, CDR3 DNA. The D gene is left open where the match is weak. The size field is filled for only some rows; it gives once, few, many or a size class.

>-|TRBD1|TRBV9|14|TRBJ2-5
CASSRTGSKETQYF
TGTGCCAGCAGCCGGACAGGGTCCAAAGAGACCCAGTACTTC
>-|TRBD1|TRBV4-3|19|TRBJ2-3
CASSLLHSLGQGGPDTQYF
TGCGCCAGCAGCCTGTTACACAGCCTGGGACAGGGAGGACCAGATACGCAGTATTTT
>-|TRBD2|TRBV19|18|TRBJ2-1
CASSIRGLAYSSYNEQFF
TGTGCCAGTAGTATAAGGGGACTAGCCTATAGCTCCTACAATGAGCAGTTCTTC
>-|-|TRBV9|15|TRBJ2-7
CASSPLARGDHEQYF
TGTGCCAGCAGCCCCTTGGCCAGGGGCGACCACGAGCAGTACTTC
>-|-|TRBV5-4|15|TRBJ1-5
CASSLGGGRNQPQHF
TGTGCCAGCAGCCTTGGTGGGGGACGAAATCAGCCCCAGCATTTT
>few|TRBD1|TRBV7-2|15|TRBJ1-5
CASSSGQGAYQPQHF
TGTGCCAGCAGCTCCGGACAGGGGGCTTATCAGCCCCAGCATTTT
>-|TRBD2|TRBV3-1/TRBV3-2|14|TRBJ2-7
CASSPSGRAYEQYF
TGTGCCAGCAGCCCAAGCGGGAGGGCGTACGAGCAGTACTTC
>-|-|TRBV7-9|15|TRBJ2-1
CASSSVSVGLNEQFF
TGTGCCAGCAGCTCAGTGTCCGTCGGGCTCAATGAGCAGTTCTTC
>-|-|TRBV27|15|TRBJ1-1
CASSLVKGGITEAFF
TGTGCCAGCAGTTTAGTAAAGGGAGGGATCACTGAAGCTTTCTTT
>-|-|TRBV18|13|TRBJ1-1
CASSPGRNTEAFF
TGTGCCAGCTCACCGGGGAGGAACACTGAAGCTTTCTTT
>-|TRBD2|TRBV18|16|TRBJ2-2
CASSPRTSGYTGELFF
TGTGCCAGCTCACCTAGGACTAGCGGGTACACCGGGGAGCTGTTTTTT
>-|-|TRBV11-2|17|TRBJ1-3
CASSQPPGRSSGNTIYF
TGTGCCAGCAGCCAACCCCCGGGACGGTCCTCTGGAAACACCATATATTTT
>-|-|TRBV19|12|TRBJ2-7
CATRDGPYEQYF
TGTGCCACGCGGGACGGTCCCTACGAGCAGTACTTC
>-|-|TRBV15|13|TRBJ1-1
CATSGPGGTEAFF
TGTGCCACCTCTGGCCCCGGCGGCACTGAAGCTTTCTTT
>-|-|TRBV7-8|13|TRBJ2-6
CASTGSGANVLTF
TGTGCCAGTACAGGGTCTGGGGCCAACGTCCTGACTTTC
>-|-|TRBV6-4|15|TRBJ2-1
CASRSRESSYNEQFF
TGTGCCAGCAGGAGCCGGGAGAGCTCCTACAATGAGCAGTTCTTC
>-|-|TRBV5-1|16|TRBJ1-4
CASSLGDRLSNEKLFF
TGCGCCAGCAGCTTGGGAGACAGGCTTAGTAATGAAAAACTGTTTTTT
>-|TRBD2|TRBV6-2/TRBV6-3|18|TRBJ2-3
CASSTNPLLAGSTDTQYF
TGTGCCAGCAGTACAAACCCCCTACTAGCGGGAAGCACAGATACGCAGTATTTT
>-|-|TRBV7-9|11|TRBJ1-1
CASSPGAEAFF
TGTGCCAGCAGCCCGGGGGCAGAAGCTTTCTTT
>-|-|TRBV2|13|TRBJ1-2
CAGTGGPRDGYTF
TGTGCCGGAACGGGCGGCCCGAGGGATGGCTACACCTTC
>-|-|TRBV2|17|TRBJ2-5
CASSEGVISSRRETQYF
TGTGCCAGCAGTGAGGGTGTGATTTCTTCACGAAGAGAGACCCAGTACTTC
>-|-|TRBV2|14|TRBJ1-3
CASRGAGDRNTIYF
TGTGCCAGCAGGGGGGCAGGGGACAGAAACACCATATATTTT
>once|TRBD2|TRBV3-1/TRBV3-2|16|TRBJ2-1
CASSQVGTSGSDEQFF
TGTGCCAGCAGCCAAGTTGGAACTAGCGGGAGCGATGAGCAGTTCTTC
>-|-|TRBV2|11|TRBJ1-6
CASSRDSPLHF
TGTGCCAGCAGTAGGGATTCACCCCTCCACTTT
>-|TRBD1|TRBV5-4|14|TRBJ1-5
CASSRGGADQPQHF
TGTGCCAGCAGCCGAGGGGGCGCTGATCAGCCCCAGCATTTT
>-|TRBD2|TRBV14|17|TRBJ2-3
CASSPTPLAGPTDTQYF
TGTGCCAGCAGCCCCACTCCTTTAGCGGGGCCCACAGATACGCAGTATTTT
>-|TRBD1|TRBV9|15|TRBJ2-1
CASSPRQGGFNEQFF
TGTGCCAGCAGCCCGAGACAGGGGGGTTTCAATGAGCAGTTCTTC
>-|-|TRBV12-3/TRBV12-4|12|TRBJ1-2
CASSLAGYGYTF
TGTGCCAGCAGTTTGGCGGGCTATGGCTACACCTTC